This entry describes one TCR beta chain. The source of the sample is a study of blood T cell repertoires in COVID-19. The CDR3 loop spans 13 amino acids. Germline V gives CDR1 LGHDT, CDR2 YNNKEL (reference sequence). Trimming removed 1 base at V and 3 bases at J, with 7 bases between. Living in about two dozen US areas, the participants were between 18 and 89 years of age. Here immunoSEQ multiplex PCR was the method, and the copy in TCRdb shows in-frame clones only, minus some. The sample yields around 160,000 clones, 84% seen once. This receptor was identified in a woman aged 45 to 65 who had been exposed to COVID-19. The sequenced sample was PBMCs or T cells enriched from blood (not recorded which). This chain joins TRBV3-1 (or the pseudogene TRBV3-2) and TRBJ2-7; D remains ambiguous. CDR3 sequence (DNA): TGTGCCAGCAGCCAAGCCTACAGCTACGAGCAGTACTTC. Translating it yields CASSQAYSYEQYF.